The 28 T cell receptor beta chains below all came from one sample that was sequenced in a study of beta chain features in type 1 diabetes. Investigators reverse transcribed all isolated RNA, so they sequenced expressed TCRB transcripts. Only in-frame clones appear in the TCRdb table, and some are missing; sequencing was by immunoSEQ multiplex PCR. The sample lists about 190,000 clones; about 7.9% were seen once. Study-wide results and caveats: All four CD4+ subsets from Type 1 diabetes patients carried moderately but significantly shorter TCRB CDR3s.

No cognate antigen is known for these TCRs. Sequencing was carried out using central memory CD4+ T cells from blood. The receptors stem from a man aged 18 to 30 with type 1 diabetes.

This rearrangement joins TRBV30 to TRBJ2-1; D may be TRBD2 (5 bases). Germline CDR1 GTSNPN, CDR2 SVGIG (reference sequence). The CDR3 length is 15 residues. With 2 bases removed from V and 6 bases from J, the gap between germline ends came to 17 bases. CDR3 DNA: TGTGCCTGGAGTAGTGAGGGCCGAGTCCTCAATGAGCAGTTCTTC. This sequence encodes CAWSSEGRVLNEQFF.

The chain has TRBV27 and TRBJ2-3; 9 bases line up with TRBD1. CDR3 length equals 14 residues. J was trimmed by 2 bases and V by 4 bases; bases with no gene match: 1. The germline gives CDR1 MNHEY, CDR2 SMNVEV (reference sequence). The CDR3 is CASSWDRATDTQYF. CDR3 DNA: TGTGCCAGCAGTTGGGACAGGGCCACAGATACGCAGTATTTT.

This chain joins TRBV5-1 and TRBJ2-6; D is ambiguous. CDR3 length: 17 residues. Germline values: CDR1 SGHRS, CDR2 YFSETQ. V shed 4 bases and J shed 0 bases, with 14 bases lying between them. The CDR3 sequence is CASSTTSRGSGANVLTF. CDR3 sequence (DNA): TGCGCCAGCAGCACAACCAGTCGTGGCTCTGGGGCCAACGTCCTGACTTTC.

There are a few counts of this clone. The chain joins TRBV13 to TRBJ2-3; D is undetermined. Trimming took off 5 bases at V and 4 bases at J, with 19 bases between the two ends. CDR3 length equals 16 residues. Germline CDR1 PRHDT, CDR2 FYEKMQ (reference sequence). DNA of the CDR3: TGTGCCAGCAGCCGTCTCGCGTTCACTCAGGCAGATACGCAGTATTTT. Encoded protein: CASSRLAFTQADTQYF.

This clone was counted between two and nine times. V and J are TRBV4-3 and TRBJ2-1, with D possibly being TRBD1 (6 bases). In germline, CDR1 is LGHNA, CDR2 YSLEER. The CDR3 is 15 residues long. Trimming cost V 3 bases and J 4 bases, with 13 bases left between them. The CDR3 bases are TGCGCCAGCAGCCAGGGACAAGGGGATTACAATGAGCAGTTCTTC. This translates into CASSQGQGDYNEQFF.

The chain is built from TRBV6-6 and TRBJ2-4; perhaps TRBD2 as D (7 bases). The CDR3 is 16 residues long. V was trimmed by 6 bases and J by 6 bases, leaving 21 bases between them. Germline-derived CDR1 and CDR2 are MNHNY and SVGAGI (reference sequence). The CDR3 region has the DNA TGTGCCAGCAGCCCACGGGTTGGGGGGGCTGGAAACATTCAGTACTTC. Encoded protein: CASSPRVGGAGNIQYF.

This clone has a handful of counts. V gene TRBV5-8 combines with J gene TRBJ2-7; no definite D call. Germline V gives CDR1 SGHTS, CDR2 YDEGEE. The CDR3 consists of 14 residues. Deletions cut 3 bases from V and 1 base from J, with 11 bases between. CDR3 in amino acids: CASSSIGGSYEQYF. CDR3 coding DNA: TGTGCCAGCAGCTCAATTGGCGGATCCTACGAGCAGTACTTC.

This clone came up many times. The genes are TRBV28 and TRBJ2-2; D gene uncertain. The CDR3 consists of 13 residues. Looked up from germline, CDR1 is MDHEN and CDR2 is SYDVKM. The V end lost 5 bases, the J end lost 5 bases, and 9 bases lay between the germline ends. CDR3 DNA sequence: TGTGCCAGCAGTACCGGGTGGACCGGGGAGCTGTTTTTT. It translates to CASSTGWTGELFF.

The rearrangement links TRBV5-6 to TRBJ1-1, with 8 nucleotides matching TRBD1. The CDR3 length is 17 residues. V lost 0 bases, J lost 1 base, and 8 bases stayed unmatched. CDR1 is SGHDT, CDR2 YYEEEE, per germline. The CDR3 DNA reads as TGTGCCAGCAGCTTGGACAGGGGGGTTGCGGGGAACACTGAAGCTTTCTTT. It translates to CASSLDRGVAGNTEAFF.

This clone was seen only a few times. The chain carries TRBV19 and TRBJ1-2; D is unclear. There are 13 residues in the CDR3. Looked up from germline, CDR1 is LNHDA and CDR2 is SQIVND (reference sequence). Trimming removed 4 bases from V and 4 bases from J, with 10 bases in between. The DNA of the CDR3 is TGTGCCAGTAGTAGCGTGGAGAGCTATGGCTACACCTTC. Protein: CASSSVESYGYTF.

This clone was detected ten times or more. This rearrangement joins TRBV29-1 to TRBJ2-7; 7 bases match TRBD2. The CDR3 has 13 amino acids. The ends lost 6 bases at V and 4 bases at J; junction bases unmatched: 9. The germline V gene encodes CDR1 SQVTM and CDR2 ANQGSEA. Here the CDR3 reads CSVAPAGVYEQYF. In DNA, the CDR3 is TGCAGCGTCGCCCCCGCGGGAGTGTACGAGCAGTACTTC.

The chain couples TRBV5-4 to TRBJ2-5; the match to TRBD2 covers 8 bases. Germline CDR1 and CDR2: SGHNT and YYREEE (reference sequence). J gave up 4 bases and V 7 bases, and 6 bases lay outside the gene matches. CDR3 length equals 13 residues. CDR3 DNA: TGTGCCAGCGGCGAGCGGGAGCCAGAGACCCAGTACTTC. This sequence encodes CASGEREPETQYF.

The rearrangement joins TRBV29-1 to TRBJ1-5; 8 nucleotides line up with TRBD1. CDR1 and CDR2 (germline): SQVTM, ANQGSEA. The CDR3 loop spans 13 amino acids. The junction had 4 bases not matched to a gene; V was cut back by 3 bases and J by 6 bases. The CDR3 reads CSVDRGLGQPQHF. The CDR3, as DNA: TGCAGCGTTGACAGGGGGCTAGGTCAGCCCCAGCATTTT.

The rearrangement joins TRBV6-1 to TRBJ1-1; 10 nucleotides line up with TRBD1. Per germline, CDR1 MNHNS and CDR2 SASEGT. This CDR3 is built from 15 residues. Trimming removed 3 bases from V and 8 bases from J; junction bases left unmatched: 9. The CDR3, as DNA: TGTGCCAGCAGTGACATTGGGACAGGGGCAGGAGAAGCTTTCTTT. Amino acid sequence: CASSDIGTGAGEAFF.

V gene TRBV2 combines with J gene TRBJ2-5; D call uncertain. This CDR3 has 12 residues. Trimming pared 5 bases from V and 4 bases from J, leaving 8 bases between. Germline V gives CDR1 SNHLY, CDR2 FYNNEI. CDR3 nucleotides: TGTGCCAGCAGTCCGGTCGGAGAGACCCAGTACTTC. The encoded protein is CASSPVGETQYF.

The V gene is TRBV28, the J gene TRBJ2-7; 7 nucleotides match TRBD1. V was pared by 5 bases and J by 3 bases, with 4 bases of the junction left unmatched. Germline V CDR1 and CDR2: MDHEN, SYDVKM. The length of the CDR3 is 13 residues. The CDR3 protein is CASSPGTVYEQYF. The CDR3 coding sequence is TGTGCCAGCAGTCCGGGGACAGTCTACGAGCAGTACTTC.

This clone was seen at least ten times. The chain recombines TRBV2 with TRBJ2-3; D not certain. The germline gives CDR1 SNHLY, CDR2 FYNNEI. The CDR3 loop spans 14 amino acids. The V end lost 8 bases, the J end lost 0 bases, and 12 bases lay between the germline ends. CDR3 in DNA: TGTGCCAGCGCGTCACGACTCAGCACAGATACGCAGTATTTT. It yields the protein CASASRLSTDTQYF. The full variable domain, in which reference TRBV2 and TRBJ2-3 provide the parts outside the CDR3, is EPEVTQTPSHQVTQMGQEVILRCVPISNHLYFYWYRQILGQKVEFLVSFYNNEISEKSEIFDDQFSVERPDGSNFTLKIRSTKLEDSAMYFCASASRLSTDTQYFGPGTRLTVL.

The sample holds a few counts of this clone. The chain is built from TRBV29-1 and TRBJ1-2, with TRBD1 identical over 10 bases. The CDR3 loop spans 17 amino acids. Germline lookup yields CDR1 SQVTM and CDR2 ANQGSEA. Trimming removed 6 bases from V and 4 bases from J; junction bases left unmatched: 17. The CDR3 nucleotides are TGCAGCGTCCCAACTAGGGACCGGGACAGGGGAAGCTATGGCTACACCTTC. It is translated as CSVPTRDRDRGSYGYTF.

Concerning this clone: Other DNA sequences in the sample encode the same CDR3. This chain uses TRBV30 with TRBJ1-5; D call uncertain. V lost 0 bases and J lost 3, with 6 bases in between. CDR3 length: 13 residues. Germline lookup yields CDR1 GTSNPN and CDR2 SVGIG (reference sequence). The CDR3 coding sequence is TGTGCCTGGAGTGTTACAAACAATCAGCCCCAGCATTTT. Its protein product is CAWSVTNNQPQHF.

Turning to this clone: Compared with germline, one end of the junction differs, possibly owing to a read error. The chain links TRBV6-1 to TRBJ2-5, with 8 bases aligning to TRBD2. Looked up from germline, CDR1 is MNHNS and CDR2 is SASEGT. This CDR3 has 15 amino acids. DNA for the CDR3: TGTGCCATCAGTGAAGAAGAGCGGGAGATGGAGACCCAGTACTTC. This codes for CAISEEEREMETQYF.

The chain carries TRBV5-4 and TRBJ1-2, with D unclear. V shed 4 bases and J shed 1 base, with 8 bases lying between them. The germline V gene encodes CDR1 SGHNT and CDR2 YYREEE (reference sequence). The CDR3 length is 13 residues. The CDR3 nucleotides are TGTGCCAGCAGCCCGTCAGTTAACTATGGCTACACCTTC. Protein sequence: CASSPSVNYGYTF.

This clone has only a few counts. The J gene is TRBJ2-3, the V gene TRBV5-1, with TRBD1 matching 10 bases. V was clipped by 3 bases and J by 4 bases; unmatched bases: 5. Germline V gene lookup returns CDR1 SGHRS and CDR2 YFSETQ. The CDR3 runs to 15 residues. The DNA of the CDR3 is TGCGCCAGCAGCTACCGGGACAGGGGCGCAGATACGCAGTATTTT. It encodes CASSYRDRGADTQYF. Variable domain in full (rest from reference TRBV5-1 and TRBJ2-3): KAGVTQTPRYLIKTRGQQVTLSCSPISGHRSVSWYQQTPGQGLQFLFEYFSETQRNKGNFPGRFSGRQFSNSRSEMNVSTLELGDSALYLCASSYRDRGADTQYFGPGTRLTVL.

This clone has a handful of counts. The gene calls are TRBV6-5 and TRBJ2-2; D may be TRBD2 (6 bases). V was shortened by 7 bases and J by 3 bases, with 15 bases between the two germline ends. In germline, CDR1 is MNHEY, CDR2 SVGAGI. The CDR3 extends over 15 amino acids. The CDR3 coding sequence is TGTGCCAGCAAAGGAGGGGCCCTGCACACCGGGGAGCTGTTTTTT. Amino acids: CASKGGALHTGELFF.

This sequence joins TRBV28 and TRBJ2-1; 14 bases are a match to TRBD2. This CDR3 spans 17 amino acids. Germline V CDR1 and CDR2: MDHEN, SYDVKM. V lost 5 bases, J lost 6 bases, and 9 bases stayed unmatched. The CDR3 region has the DNA TGTGCCAGCAGTACAGAAGGCGGGACTAGCGGGAGCAATGAGCAGTTCTTC. Protein: CASSTEGGTSGSNEQFF.

The V and J genes are TRBV5-4 and TRBJ2-7, with 8 bases matching TRBD1. Germline-derived CDR1 and CDR2 are SGHNT and YYREEE (reference sequence). The V and J ends lost 7 bases and 2 bases, in that order; junction bases with no gene match: 8. CDR3 length: 14 amino acids. DNA for the CDR3: TGTGCCAGCTCGAGGTGGACAGGGCCCTACGAGCAGTACTTC. Protein: CASSRWTGPYEQYF.

V and J are TRBV6-5 and TRBJ2-7; TRBD2 matches 7 bases. The CDR3 is 14 amino acids. V lost 6 bases to trimming and J lost 3 bases; unmatched junction nucleotides: 8. Germline-derived CDR1 and CDR2 are MNHEY and SVGAGI. The CDR3 sequence is CASSGSGTVYEQYF. The CDR3 coding sequence is TGTGCCAGCAGCGGAAGCGGGACGGTCTACGAGCAGTACTTC.

This clone showed up just a few times. This rearrangement joins TRBV18 to TRBJ1-1; 10 nucleotides agree with TRBD1. This CDR3 is built from 18 residues. Per the germline V gene, CDR1 is KGHSH and CDR2 is LQKENI. The V gene end was trimmed by 3 bases and the J gene end by 5 bases; junction bases not matched to a gene: 15. Here the CDR3 DNA reads TGTGCCAGCTCACCGACCTCCAGTGACAGGGGGCGATGGACTGAAGCTTTCTTT. It codes for CASSPTSSDRGRWTEAFF.

The J gene is TRBJ2-7, the V gene TRBV7-2, with TRBD2 identical over 7 bases. CDR3 size: 14 residues. V gave up 7 bases and J gave up 6 bases; unmatched junction bases: 12. Germline assignment: CDR1 SGHTA and CDR2 FQGNSA. CDR3 bases: TGTGCCAGCACCCCAGCGGTGGGGAGGGTCGAGCAGTACTTC. This gives the protein CASTPAVGRVEQYF.